The 19 T cell receptor beta chains listed next were all sequenced from one sample in a study of T cell repertoires in cytomegalovirus infection. Their antigens are not known. TCRdb ran MiXCR on the reads and lists one entry per CDR3 protein. Of 100,000 or so distinct CDR3 sequences detected, approximately 30% appear once; the ten largest clones hold over 60%. The sample consisted of CD8+ T cells from cultured PBMCs, taken from culture after CMV antigen stimulation. Receptors were obtained from a human donor in good health (CMV status not recorded). Some clones in this sample may be carry-over from other donors' samples.

This clonotype was detected a few times. The V gene is TRBV19, the J gene TRBJ2-5, with D uncertain. Germline assignment: CDR1 LNHDA and CDR2 SQIVND (reference sequence). The CDR3 contains 12 residues. V was cut by 4 bases and J by 8 bases, with 11 bases left in between. The CDR3 region has the DNA TGTGCCAGTAGTACGACCCCTTCAACCCAGTACTTC. Translated: CASSTTPSTQYF.

J is TRBJ1-2 and V is TRBV19; unclear D gene. This CDR3 region has 13 residues. CDR1 and CDR2 (germline): LNHDA, SQIVND (reference sequence). Between the trimmed V and J ends, which lost 6 bases and 2 bases, there was a span of 10 bases. CDR3 region: CASRFGGNYGYTF. The CDR3, as DNA: TGTGCCAGTAGATTCGGCGGAAACTATGGCTACACCTTC.

This sequence joins TRBV5-1 and TRBJ2-3, with a possible D match to TRBD1 (5 bases). This CDR3 region has 15 residues. The V end lost 0 bases, the J end lost 1 base, and 9 bases lay between the germline ends. CDR1 is SGHRS and CDR2 is YFSETQ in the germline V gene. CDR3 in amino acids: CASSLEGQGTDTQYF. The CDR3 nucleotides read TGCGCCAGCAGCTTGGAGGGGCAGGGCACAGATACGCAGTATTTT.

The chain employs TRBV20-1 and TRBJ1-5; D is unclear. This CDR3 region has 16 residues. Germline CDR1 and CDR2: DFQATT and SNEGSKA (reference sequence). Trimming shortened V by 5 bases and J by 4 bases, and 21 bases separated the two germline ends. The CDR3 bases are TGCAGTGCTCTTACCCCACCATATGTACTTAATCAGCCCCAGCATTTT. It yields the protein CSALTPPYVLNQPQHF.

This clonotype showed up just a few times. The rearrangement uses TRBV7-6 and TRBJ2-2, with D maybe TRBD1 (6 bases). The CDR3 has 15 residues. Germline values: CDR1 SGHVS, CDR2 FNYEAQ. The V gene lost 5 bases and the J gene lost 4 bases, with 14 bases spanning the gap. This chain's CDR3 is CASSPPGQFTGELFF. The CDR3 coding sequence is TGTGCCAGCAGCCCCCCGGGACAATTCACCGGGGAGCTGTTTTTT.

This clonotype was picked up a small number of times. The chain has TRBV25-1 and TRBJ1-2; a weak D match, TRBD1 (5 bases). Germline V lookup: CDR1 MGHDK, CDR2 SYGVNS. The CDR3 contains 11 residues. Trimming shortened V by 8 bases and J by 8 bases, and 12 bases separated the two germline ends. CDR3 sequence (DNA): TGTGCCAGCTCCAGGGCGGCGGGCTACACCTTC. As protein: CASSRAAGYTF.

Only a few counts were recorded for this clonotype. The J gene is TRBJ1-5, the V gene TRBV4-2; perhaps TRBD1 as D (5 bases). The germline V and J ends were trimmed by 3 bases and 1 base, with 13 bases remaining between them. There are 16 residues in the CDR3. Germline assignment: CDR1 LGHNA and CDR2 YNFKEQ. The DNA of the CDR3 is TGTGCCAGCAGCCACTCAGGGCCTGCAAGCAATCAGCCCCAGCATTTT. It codes for CASSHSGPASNQPQHF.

This clonotype has at least ten counts. The CDR3 protein is CASSQNMGQPQHF. The DNA for the CDR3 is TGTGCCAGCAGCCAAAACATGGGTCAGCCCCAGCATTTT. The V call is TRBV4-2, the J call TRBJ1-5, with D hard to call. This CDR3 is built from 13 residues. Germline V gene data show CDR1 as LGHNA and CDR2 as YNFKEQ. V was pared by 2 bases and J by 6 bases, with 8 bases between.

This clonotype has ten or more counts. The chain couples TRBV7-6 to TRBJ2-7; the D is unclear. The ends were cut back, 5 bases at V and 3 bases at J, with 14 bases in the middle. CDR3 length: 14 residues. Germline-derived CDR1 and CDR2 are SGHVS and FNYEAQ. CDR3 protein: CASSQEIEFYEQYF. The CDR3 DNA reads as TGTGCCAGCAGCCAGGAAATAGAATTCTACGAGCAGTACTTC. Together with reference TRBV7-6 and TRBJ2-7, the CDR3 gives the full variable domain: GAGVSQSPRYKVTKRGQDVALRCDPISGHVSLYWYRQALGQGPEFLTYFNYEAQQDKSGLPNDRFSAERPEGSISTLTIQRTEQRDSAMYRCASSQEIEFYEQYFGPGTRLTVT.

J is TRBJ1-1 and V is TRBV27; no definite D call. The V end lost 5 bases, the J end lost 3 bases, and 13 bases lay between the germline ends. In germline, CDR1 is MNHEY, CDR2 SMNVEV (reference sequence). This CDR3 spans 14 amino acids. The CDR3 loop reads CASSPVRADTEAFF. CDR3 nucleotides: TGTGCCAGCAGTCCCGTTCGGGCGGACACTGAAGCTTTCTTT.

V usage is TRBV4-1 and J usage is TRBJ2-3; a possible D gene is TRBD2 (7 bases). Per germline, CDR1 MGHRA and CDR2 YSYEKL. Trimming stripped 2 bases from V and 4 bases from J, with 13 bases between. This CDR3 contains 15 residues. CDR3 amino acids: CASSQLGGGADTQYF. The DNA for the CDR3 is TGCGCCAGCAGCCAACTGGGAGGGGGGGCAGATACGCAGTATTTT.

The chain couples TRBV5-6 to TRBJ2-7; D is uncertain. The ends were cut back, 2 bases at V and 3 bases at J, with 12 bases in the middle. Per the germline V gene, CDR1 is SGHDT and CDR2 is YYEEEE. This CDR3 contains 14 residues. CDR3 DNA sequence: TGTGCCAGCAGCTTTACACAGTCCCTCTACGAGCAGTACTTC. Translated: CASSFTQSLYEQYF.

This clonotype turned up a few times. The chain combines TRBV5-5 with TRBJ2-5; 8 bases are a match to TRBD1. From germline, CDR1 is SGHKS and CDR2 YYEKEE (reference sequence). The CDR3 runs to 15 residues. The V segment lost 1 base and the J segment 4 bases; nucleotides outside the gene matches: 6. The CDR3 DNA reads TGTGCCAGCAGCTTGTCAGGGGGCGCATCAGAGACCCAGTACTTC. The encoded protein is CASSLSGGASETQYF. Complete variable domain (other parts from reference TRBV5-5 and TRBJ2-5): DAGVTQSPTHLIKTRGQQVTLRCSPISGHKSVSWYQQVLGQGPQFIFQYYEKEERGRGNFPDRFSARQFPNYSSELNVNALLLGDSALYLCASSLSGGASETQYFGPGTRLLVL.

The J gene is TRBJ1-5, the V gene TRBV7-9, with D tentatively TRBD1 (5 bases). With 6 bases removed from V and 1 base from J, the gap between germline ends came to 16 bases. The CDR3 extends over 16 amino acids. The germline V gene has CDR1 SEHNR and CDR2 FQNEAQ (reference sequence). The CDR3 DNA reads as TGTGCCAGCAGTCCAGAGGCCGGGGCGAGCAATCAGCCCCAGCATTTT. It specifies CASSPEAGASNQPQHF.

The chain has TRBV12-3 or TRBV12-4 and TRBJ1-2; D is possibly TRBD1 (5 bases). The CDR3 sequence is 14 residues long. The V end was cut by 6 bases, the J end by 4 bases, with 15 bases between. Here the CDR3 DNA reads TGTGCCAGCAGCCCTCCCGGGACGGCCTATGGCTACACCTTC. It is translated as CASSPPGTAYGYTF.

This clonotype was seen more than once but under ten times. V usage is TRBV7-9 and J usage is TRBJ1-1, with D possibly TRBD1 on 5 matching bases. Trimming cost V 5 bases and J 10 bases, with 23 bases left between them. Germline CDR1 and CDR2: SEHNR and FQNEAQ (reference sequence). The CDR3 contains 15 residues. The CDR3 spells CASSRLTDVSRGAFF. CDR3 coding DNA: TGTGCCAGCAGCCGCCTTACGGATGTCTCGAGGGGAGCTTTCTTT.

The chain combines TRBV6-6 with TRBJ2-2; D unclear. The germline V gene has CDR1 MNHNY and CDR2 SVGAGI (reference sequence). This CDR3 region has 15 residues. V was clipped by 5 bases and J by 3 bases, with 13 bases between them. The CDR3 DNA follows: TGTGCCAGCAGTAATACCGGAGTGGACACCGGGGAGCTGTTTTTT. This sequence encodes CASSNTGVDTGELFF.

The rearrangement joins TRBV19 to TRBJ2-3; D unclear. The CDR3 sequence is 16 residues long. Germline V gene data show CDR1 as LNHDA and CDR2 as SQIVND (reference sequence). Trimming shortened V by 3 bases and J by 2 bases, and 15 bases separated the two germline ends. CDR3: CASSIADPIPTDTQYF. The CDR3 DNA is TGTGCCAGTAGTATCGCGGACCCCATACCCACAGATACGCAGTATTTT.

At least ten counts were recorded for this clonotype. The rearrangement uses TRBV10-3 and TRBJ2-3; 8 bases agree with TRBD2. The trim removed 0 bases at V and 2 bases at J, leaving 4 bases unmatched. The CDR3 contains 16 residues. Germline V lookup: CDR1 ENHRY, CDR2 SYGVKD. The CDR3 protein is CAISESGGGNTDTQYF. The CDR3 nucleotides read TGTGCCATCAGTGAGTCGGGCGGGGGGAACACAGATACGCAGTATTTT.